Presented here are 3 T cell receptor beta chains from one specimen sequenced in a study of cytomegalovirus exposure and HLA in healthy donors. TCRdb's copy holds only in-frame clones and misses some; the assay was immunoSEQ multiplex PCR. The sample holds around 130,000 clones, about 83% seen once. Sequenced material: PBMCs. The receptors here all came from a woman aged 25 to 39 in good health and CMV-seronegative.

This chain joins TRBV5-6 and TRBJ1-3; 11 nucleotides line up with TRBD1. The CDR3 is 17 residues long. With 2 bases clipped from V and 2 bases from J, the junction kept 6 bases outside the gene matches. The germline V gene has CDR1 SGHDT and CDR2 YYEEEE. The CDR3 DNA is TGTGCCAGCAGCTTTAAACCGGACAGGGGGCCTGGAAACACCATATATTTT. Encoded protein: CASSFKPDRGPGNTIYF.

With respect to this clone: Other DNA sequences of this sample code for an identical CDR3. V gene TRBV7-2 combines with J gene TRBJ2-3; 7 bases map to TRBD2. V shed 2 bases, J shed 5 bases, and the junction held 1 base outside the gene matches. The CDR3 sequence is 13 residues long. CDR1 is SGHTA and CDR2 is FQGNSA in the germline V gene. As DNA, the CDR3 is TGTGCCAGCAGCTTACGCGGGGGAGATACGCAGTATTTT. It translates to CASSLRGGDTQYF.

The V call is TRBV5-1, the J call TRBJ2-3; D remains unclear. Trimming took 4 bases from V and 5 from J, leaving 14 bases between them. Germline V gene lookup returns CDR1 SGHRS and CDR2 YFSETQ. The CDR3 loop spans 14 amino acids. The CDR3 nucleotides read TGCGCCAGCAGCGGCCTAGGCTGGAGAGATACGCAGTATTTT. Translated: CASSGLGWRDTQYF.